These T cell receptor beta chains were read from a single sample in a study of T-cell reconstitution after alpha-beta-depleted transplantation in children. Using its own MiXCR run on the PCR reads, TCRdb lists one record per CDR3 protein. Of over 100,000 distinct CDR3 sequences listed, 6% are singletons. This sample comprised PBMCs, mostly from graft donor cells, obtained 60 days after TCRalphabeta/CD19-depleted stem cell transplant. These receptors all stem from a female patient aged 2-15 years who had a stem cell transplant for Fanconi anemia, so the T cells may come from the graft donor. The CDR3 runs from the conserved cysteine through the conserved F or W. The D gene is left open where the match is weak. Clone size is stated in some rows and not others, as once, few, many or a class when expanded.

D	V	size	J	CDR3	DNA
-	TRBV7-6	-	TRBJ2-7	CASSHRDGAYEQYF	TGTGCCAGCAGCCACCGGGACGGCGCCTACGAGCAGTACTTC
TRBD1	TRBV12-3/TRBV12-4	many	TRBJ1-2	CASSGQAYGYTF	TGTGCCAGCAGTGGACAGGCCTATGGCTACACCTTC
TRBD1	TRBV2	few	TRBJ1-2	CASGQDYYGYTF	TGTGCCAGCGGACAGGATTACTATGGCTACACCTTC
-	TRBV6-5	few	TRBJ2-3	CASTPGSDTDTQYF	TGTGCCAGCACCCCGGGTTCTGACACAGATACGCAGTATTTT
TRBD2	TRBV4-1	-	TRBJ2-3	CASSQDTPLAGLHTQYF	TGCGCCAGCAGCCAAGATACTCCCTTAGCGGGGTTGCATACGCAGTATTTT
TRBD1	TRBV12-3/TRBV12-4	many	TRBJ1-3	CASSLQGTAGNTIYF	TGTGCCAGCAGTCTACAGGGGACTGCAGGAAACACCATATATTTT
TRBD1	TRBV4-2	-	TRBJ2-7	CASSQDPDRGEQYF	TGTGCCAGCAGCCAAGACCCTGACAGGGGCGAGCAGTACTTC
-	TRBV12-3/TRBV12-4	many	TRBJ2-2	CASRQTGSPSTGELFF	TGTGCCAGCAGACAAACCGGGTCCCCTTCCACCGGGGAGCTGTTTTTT
TRBD2	TRBV6-2/TRBV6-3	-	TRBJ2-2	CASRAGGSGGGELFF	TGTGCCAGCCGAGCGGGAGGGTCCGGTGGCGGGGAGCTGTTTTTT
-	TRBV19	many	TRBJ2-7	CASSERYSYEQYF	TGTGCCAGTAGTGAGCGGTACTCCTACGAGCAGTACTTC